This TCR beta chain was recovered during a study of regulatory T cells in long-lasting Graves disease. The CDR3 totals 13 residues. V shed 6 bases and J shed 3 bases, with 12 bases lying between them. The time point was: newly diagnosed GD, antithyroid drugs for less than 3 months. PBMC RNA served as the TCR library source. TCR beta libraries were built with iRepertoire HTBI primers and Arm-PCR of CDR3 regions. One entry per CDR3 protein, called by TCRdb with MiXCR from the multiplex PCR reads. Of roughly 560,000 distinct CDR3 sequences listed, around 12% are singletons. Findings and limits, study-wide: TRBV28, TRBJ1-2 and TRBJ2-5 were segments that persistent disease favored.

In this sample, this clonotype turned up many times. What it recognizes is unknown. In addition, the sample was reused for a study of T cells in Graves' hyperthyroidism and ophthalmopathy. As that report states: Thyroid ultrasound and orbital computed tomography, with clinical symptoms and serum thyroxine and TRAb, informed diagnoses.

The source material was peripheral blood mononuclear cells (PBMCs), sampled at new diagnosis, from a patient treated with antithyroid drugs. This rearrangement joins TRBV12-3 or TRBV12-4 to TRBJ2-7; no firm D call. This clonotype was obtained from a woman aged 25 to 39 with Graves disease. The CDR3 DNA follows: TGTGCCAGCAGCCACAAACAATACTACGAGCAGTACTTC. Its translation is CASSHKQYYEQYF.